The text below deals with one T cell receptor beta chain. Its specificity is unknown. Other autoimmune diseases, uncontrolled infections, pregnancy or lactation led to the exclusion of patients. The authors amplified TCR beta CDR3 regions, and they did so from RNA transcripts for repertoire sequencing. HTBI-primed RT-PCR formed the first round, and a multiplex PCR formed the second. TCRdb processed the multiplex PCR reads anew with MiXCR; each CDR3 protein has one entry. The table includes more than 1,000,000 distinct CDR3 sequences, 35% to 40% detected once. The length of the CDR3 is 15 residues. The germline V gene has CDR1 MDHEN and CDR2 SYDVKM. Trimming removed 3 bases from V and 2 bases from J, with 11 bases in between. The data originate from a study of Graves' ophthalmopathy and Graves' hyperthyroidism. Study observations and caveats: Thyroid clonotypes that were expanded above 0.001 frequency mostly also appeared in blood.

Sequencing was performed on peripheral blood or thyroid tissue (not recorded which). The receptor was derived from an adult man with Graves' hyperthyroidism. The chain links TRBV28 to TRBJ1-5; D is unresolved. The CDR3 sequence: CASSFFTAGNQPQHF. Written as DNA, the CDR3 is TGTGCCAGCAGTTTCTTCACCGCTGGCAATCAGCCCCAGCATTTT.